This entry is about one T cell receptor (beta chain). What it binds is not known. This record belongs to a study of T-cell reconstitution after alpha-beta-depleted transplantation in children. Preparing the TCRbeta library involved the use of unique molecular identifiers. TCRdb reprocessed the PCR reads via MiXCR and lists one record per CDR3 protein. The data hold some 460,000 distinct CDR3 sequences, with around 15% observed a single time. Study-wide findings and caveats: Roughly two months post-transplant, alpha-beta T cells reportedly originated from several hundred graft clones that had expanded. Newly produced T cells mostly provided counts and TCRbeta diversity after one year, as hyperexpanded clones declined. Elevated TCRbeta diversity at day 60 was traced, in some patients, to surviving recipient T cells and thymic progenitors.

The V and J ends lost 4 bases and 2 bases respectively, with 17 bases between them. CDR3 length equals 16 residues. In germline, CDR1 is SGHRS, CDR2 YFSETQ. The V gene is TRBV5-1, the J gene TRBJ2-3; TRBD2 might be the D (5 bases). This specimen was PBMCs, mostly from graft donor cells, taken 360 days after TCRalphabeta/CD19-depleted stem cell transplant. The clonotype comes from a boy in the first two years of life who had a stem cell transplant for Wiskott-Aldrich syndrome, so the T cells may come from the graft donor. The CDR3 loop is CASSGSGRTNTDTQYF. The CDR3 DNA follows: TGCGCCAGCAGCGGCAGTGGGAGAACCAACACAGATACGCAGTATTTT.